The 29 T cell receptor beta chains in this list originate from one sample, sequenced in a study of pediatric ulcerative colitis. Clones were sequenced by immunoSEQ multiplex PCR, and TCRdb holds only the in-frame ones, with some missing. The profile shows around 61,000 clones, roughly nine tenths of them singletons. Sequencing was performed on blood. Every receptor here comes from a boy aged 5-17 years with severe ulcerative colitis.

The chain carries TRBV7-2 and TRBJ1-5, with 7 positions matching TRBD1. V was pared by 3 bases and J by 12 bases, with 11 bases of the junction left unmatched. The CDR3 sequence is 14 residues long. Germline V gene sequence: CDR1 SGHTA, CDR2 FQGNSA. The CDR3 region is CASSLRTDQGDQHF. For the CDR3, the DNA is TGTGCCAGCAGCTTGCGAACAGACCAGGGGGACCAGCATTTT. Using reference TRBV7-2 and TRBJ1-5 for the parts outside the CDR3, the full variable domain is GAGVSQSPSNKVTEKGKDVELRCDPISGHTALYWYRQSLGQGLEFLIYFQGNSAPDKSGLPSDRFSAERTGGSVSTLTIQRTQQEDSAVYLCASSLRTDQGDQHFGDGTRLSIL.

The rearrangement uses TRBV4-1 and TRBJ1-3; D possibly corresponds to TRBD1 (6 bases). The CDR3 spans 17 residues. V lost 1 base and J lost 0, with 13 bases in between. Germline V gene lookup returns CDR1 MGHRA and CDR2 YSYEKL. CDR3 coding DNA: TGCGCCAGCAGCCAAGGGTTTCAGGGGAACTCTGGAAACACCATATATTTT. As protein: CASSQGFQGNSGNTIYF.

The chain combines TRBV7-8 with TRBJ2-1; TRBD2 aligns across 9 bases. Germline V lookup: CDR1 SGHVS, CDR2 FQNEAQ. This CDR3 contains 16 residues. Losses at the gene ends were 5 bases for V and 5 bases for J; bases not matched to a gene: 10. CDR3: CASSPTRGLADNEQFF. For the CDR3, the DNA is TGTGCCAGCAGCCCGACCCGGGGACTAGCAGACAATGAGCAGTTCTTC.

For this clone: The sample holds other DNA sequences that translate to the same CDR3. The genes are TRBV11-3 and TRBJ2-1; tentatively, D is TRBD2 (6 bases). Germline CDR1 SGHNT, CDR2 YENEEA. The ends were cut back, 3 bases at V and 0 bases at J, with 9 bases in the middle. The CDR3 totals 15 residues. The CDR3 DNA reads TGTGCCAGCAGCTTCTCCGGGAGCTCCTACAATGAGCAGTTCTTC. This codes for CASSFSGSSYNEQFF.

V usage is TRBV5-6 and J usage is TRBJ1-1; TRBD1 might be the D (5 bases). CDR1 is SGHDT, CDR2 YYEEEE, per germline. The CDR3 covers 13 residues. The ends were cut back, 5 bases at V and 0 bases at J, with 8 bases in the middle. In DNA form, the CDR3 reads TGTGCCAGCAGGGGACGGGTGAACACTGAAGCTTTCTTT. This gives the protein CASRGRVNTEAFF.

The rearrangement links TRBV11-2 to TRBJ2-3, with 10 bases aligning to TRBD2. V shed 1 base, J shed 12 bases, and the junction held 10 bases outside the gene matches. The CDR3 contains 15 residues. CDR1 and CDR2 (germline): SGHAT, FQNNGV. In DNA form, the CDR3 reads TGTGCCAGCAGCTTAGGTGGTCTAGCGGGAGTAGTACAGTATTTT. This gives the protein CASSLGGLAGVVQYF. The entire variable domain, with the rest obtained from reference TRBV11-2 and TRBJ2-3, is as follows: EAGVAQSPRYKIIEKRQSVAFWCNPISGHATLYWYQQILGQGPKLLIQFQNNGVVDDSQLPKDRFSAERLKGVDSTLKIQPAKLEDSAVYLCASSLGGLAGVVQYFGPGTRLTVL.

The chain joins TRBV13 to TRBJ2-3; TRBD2 agrees at 7 bases. J was trimmed by 1 base and V by 6 bases; bases with no gene match: 4. This CDR3 is 14 amino acids long. From germline, CDR1 is PRHDT and CDR2 FYEKMQ (reference sequence). The DNA of the CDR3 is TGTGCCAGCAGGCGCCTAGCGGGCACAGATACGCAGTATTTT. Encoded protein: CASRRLAGTDTQYF.

The genes are TRBV13 and TRBJ1-2; 7 bases fit TRBD1. CDR1 PRHDT and CDR2 FYEKMQ come from the germline V gene (reference sequence). V was clipped by 2 bases and J by 5 bases; unmatched bases: 5. The CDR3 sequence is 14 residues long. CDR3 loop: CASSLRGLGYGYTF. CDR3 sequence (DNA): TGTGCCAGCAGCTTAAGGGGGCTAGGGTATGGCTACACCTTC.

The chain carries TRBV27 and TRBJ1-1; no clear D gene. V dropped 3 bases and J dropped 1 base, with 12 bases sitting between them. The CDR3 runs to 15 residues. From germline, CDR1 is MNHEY and CDR2 SMNVEV (reference sequence). The CDR3 loop reads CASSLAPVPNTEAFF. In DNA form, the CDR3 reads TGTGCCAGCAGTTTGGCCCCGGTACCGAACACTGAAGCTTTCTTT.

The chain uses TRBV27 and TRBJ1-1; the D gene is possibly TRBD1 (5 bases). The CDR3 extends over 16 amino acids. V gave up 9 bases and J gave up 0 bases, with 20 bases separating them. The germline CDR1 and CDR2 sequences are MNHEY and SMNVEV (reference sequence). The chain's CDR3 is CASFARKGLMNTEAFF. The CDR3 DNA follows: TGTGCCAGTTTCGCTCGAAAGGGGCTTATGAACACTGAAGCTTTCTTT.

The V gene is TRBV5-6, the J gene TRBJ2-7; a weak D match, TRBD2 (5 bases). The germline V gene has CDR1 SGHDT and CDR2 YYEEEE. The CDR3 loop spans 15 amino acids. Trimming cost V 5 bases and J 3 bases, with 18 bases left between them. In nucleotides, the CDR3 is TGTGCCAGCAGTCCCGATGGGCTAGGGAGCTACGAGCAGTACTTC. This translates into CASSPDGLGSYEQYF.

The chain couples TRBV5-1 to TRBJ2-7; no definite D call. V was pared by 0 bases and J by 3 bases, with 7 bases between. The CDR3 contains 13 residues. From germline, CDR1 is SGHRS and CDR2 YFSETQ. DNA for the CDR3: TGCGCCAGCAGCTTGGGGGCAGACTACGAGCAGTACTTC. This gives the protein CASSLGADYEQYF.

This clone was found once. The CDR3 DNA follows: TGTGCCAGTAGTATAGATCTAGGGAACTCTGGAAACACCATATATTTT. Its translation is CASSIDLGNSGNTIYF. The chain employs TRBV19 and TRBJ1-3; D gene unclear. The CDR3 contains 16 residues. V was cut by 0 bases and J by 0 bases, with 9 bases left in between. Per germline, CDR1 LNHDA and CDR2 SQIVND (reference sequence). The full variable domain, with the rest looked up from reference TRBV19 and TRBJ1-3, is DGGITQSPKYLFRKEGQNVTLSCEQNLNHDAMYWYRQDPGQGLRLIYYSQIVNDFQKGDIAEGYSVSREKKESFPLTVTSAQKNPTAFYLCASSIDLGNSGNTIYFGEGSWLTVV.

The chain uses TRBV20-1 and TRBJ2-7; D gene uncertain. This CDR3 contains 11 residues. The V gene lost 0 bases and the J gene lost 4 bases, with 4 bases spanning the gap. Germline V gives CDR1 DFQATT, CDR2 SNEGSKA (reference sequence). The CDR3 bases are TGCAGTGCTAGAGATACGTACGAGCAGTACTTC. Protein sequence: CSARDTYEQYF.

This clone was seen more than once but under ten times. The V call is TRBV7-9, the J call TRBJ1-2, with D possibly matching TRBD1 (5 bases). Germline values: CDR1 SEHNR, CDR2 FQNEAQ (reference sequence). CDR3 length: 13 amino acids. Trimming stripped 4 bases from V and 8 bases from J, with 14 bases between. The CDR3 DNA sequence: TGTGCCAGCAGCTACCCAGGGTCCTTAGGCTACACCTTC. Its protein is CASSYPGSLGYTF.

The chain employs TRBV19 and TRBJ1-5, with unresolved D. This CDR3 spans 15 amino acids. Trimming cost V 1 base and J 5 bases, with 12 bases left between them. Germline V gene sequence: CDR1 LNHDA, CDR2 SQIVND (reference sequence). CDR3 region: CASSIVPSSDQPQHF. Here the CDR3 DNA reads TGTGCCAGTAGTATAGTGCCTTCCTCGGATCAGCCCCAGCATTTT.

The table lists this clone with a few counts. The chain carries TRBV29-1 and TRBJ1-1; a possible D gene is TRBD1 (5 bases). The germline V gene encodes CDR1 SQVTM and CDR2 ANQGSEA. Trimming pared 4 bases from V and 1 base from J, leaving 7 bases between. The CDR3 runs to 12 residues. The CDR3: CSVVQGNTEAFF. CDR3 in DNA: TGCAGCGTTGTTCAGGGGAACACTGAAGCTTTCTTT.

The V gene is TRBV6-4, the J gene TRBJ2-2; TRBD1 aligns across 10 bases. The CDR3 has 14 residues. Germline-derived CDR1 and CDR2 are MRHNA and SNTAGT. After removal of 2 bases from V and 6 bases from J, the junction contained 0 bases not matched to a gene. CDR3 sequence (DNA): TGTGCCAGCAGTGACGGACAGGGGGCCGGGGAGCTGTTTTTT. Its translation is CASSDGQGAGELFF.

The sample holds a few counts of this clone. V gene TRBV2 combines with J gene TRBJ2-7, with TRBD2 matching over 12 bases. V lost 1 base and J lost 9; bases outside the gene matches: 4. The CDR3 contains 14 residues. Germline V CDR1 and CDR2: SNHLY, FYNNEI. The CDR3 region has the DNA TGTGCCAGCAGTGAAGACCTAGCGGGAGGGCGGCAGTACTTC. Translated, it gives CASSEDLAGGRQYF.

The table lists this clone with a count of one. J is TRBJ2-7 and V is TRBV7-3; the D is unclear. The V end lost 5 bases, the J end lost 3 bases, and 14 bases lay between the germline ends. Germline assignment: CDR1 SGHTA and CDR2 FQGTGA. The length of the CDR3 is 14 residues. CDR3 sequence (DNA): TGTGCCAGCAGCCCCCGCTCGGATCACTACGAGCAGTACTTC. Protein product: CASSPRSDHYEQYF.

V usage is TRBV19 and J usage is TRBJ2-7, with 8 nucleotides matching TRBD1. V shed 10 bases, J shed 0 bases, and the junction held 8 bases outside the gene matches. The germline V gene has CDR1 LNHDA and CDR2 SQIVND (reference sequence). This CDR3 region has 14 residues. CDR3 sequence (DNA): TGTGCCACCGCTCAGGGGGCTCACTCCTACGAGCAGTACTTC. Protein sequence: CATAQGAHSYEQYF.

The chain links TRBV19 to TRBJ1-5; no firm D call. Germline-derived CDR1 and CDR2 are LNHDA and SQIVND (reference sequence). This CDR3 has 12 residues. Trimming removed 5 bases from V and 2 bases from J, with 4 bases in between. The CDR3 reads CASSGGNQPQHF. The CDR3 DNA reads TGTGCCAGTAGTGGTGGCAATCAGCCCCAGCATTTT.

The rearrangement links TRBV19 to TRBJ2-2, with D tentatively TRBD1 (6 bases). V lost 2 bases, J lost 5 bases, and 9 bases lay in between. Per germline, CDR1 LNHDA and CDR2 SQIVND (reference sequence). The CDR3 extends over 14 amino acids. Written as DNA, the CDR3 is TGTGCCAGTAGTATATCTACAGGGACCGGGGAGCTGTTTTTT. Translating gives CASSISTGTGELFF.

The chain carries TRBV27 and TRBJ2-7; maybe TRBD2 (6 bases). V was trimmed by 6 bases and J by 0 bases, leaving 21 bases between them. The germline V gene has CDR1 MNHEY and CDR2 SMNVEV (reference sequence). The length of the CDR3 is 17 residues. This CDR3 reads CASSSEVGGGISYEQYF. CDR3 DNA: TGTGCCAGCAGCTCGGAAGTGGGGGGAGGAATCTCCTACGAGCAGTACTTC.

The chain joins TRBV27 to TRBJ1-4, with D maybe TRBD1 (6 bases). This CDR3 contains 12 residues. Trimming pared 6 bases from V and 12 bases from J, leaving 14 bases between. Germline CDR1 MNHEY, CDR2 SMNVEV (reference sequence). The CDR3 loop is CASSGNGGELFF. The CDR3 DNA reads TGTGCCAGCAGCGGGAACGGGGGCGAACTGTTTTTT.

As regards this clone: Because it lacks the conserved phenylalanine or tryptophan at the end, this CDR3 is likely a read error. It is unclear where the CDR3 begins or ends on the DNA, so no DNA is shown, and the CDR3 is as TCRdb lists it. V gene TRBV13 combines with J gene TRBJ1-2; the table's D gene call, TRBD1, was not cross checked with the DNA. Germline values: CDR1 PRHDT, CDR2 FYEKMQ (reference sequence). The CDR3 is 11 residues long, ends included. CDR3 sequence reads: CASSLGSDSET.

This chain connects TRBV6-9 to TRBJ2-5; D might be TRBD1 or TRBD2, each matching 6 bases. Germline V CDR1 and CDR2: MNHGY, SVAAGI. The CDR3 extends over 16 amino acids. Trimming removed 6 bases from V and 1 base from J, with 18 bases in between. CDR3 DNA sequence: TGTGCCAGCAGAAGGGGGGCTTCAGAGGGCCAAGAGACCCAGTACTTC. It translates to CASRRGASEGQETQYF.

In its sample, this clone was seen a few times. CDR3 sequence (DNA): TGTGCCAGCAGCTTGAGTTGGGGTGCCCAAGAGACCCAGTACTTC. Its translation: CASSLSWGAQETQYF. This chain uses TRBV5-4 with TRBJ2-5; D unclear. Per germline, CDR1 SGHNT and CDR2 YYREEE (reference sequence). The CDR3 is made up of 15 amino acids. Trimming stripped 1 base from V and 1 base from J, with 11 bases between.

This clone was seen a single time. The chain links TRBV7-2 to TRBJ1-3; 10 bases line up with TRBD1. The V gene end was trimmed by 2 bases and the J gene end by 1 base; junction bases not matched to a gene: 2. This CDR3 comprises 16 residues. Germline loops: CDR1 SGHTA, CDR2 FQGNSA. The CDR3 is CASSLTGQGSGNTIYF. In DNA, the CDR3 is TGTGCCAGCAGCTTAACGGGACAGGGGTCTGGAAACACCATATATTTT.